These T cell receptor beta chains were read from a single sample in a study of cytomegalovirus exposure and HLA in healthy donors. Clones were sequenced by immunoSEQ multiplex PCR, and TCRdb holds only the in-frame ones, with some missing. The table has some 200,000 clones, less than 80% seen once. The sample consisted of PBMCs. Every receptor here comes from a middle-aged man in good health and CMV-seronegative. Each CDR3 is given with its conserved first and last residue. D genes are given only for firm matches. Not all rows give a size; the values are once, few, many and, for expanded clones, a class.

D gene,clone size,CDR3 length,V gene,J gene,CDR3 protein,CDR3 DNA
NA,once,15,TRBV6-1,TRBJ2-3,CASLMGDSATDTQYF,TGTGCCAGCCTCATGGGGGACTCGGCCACAGATACGCAGTATTTT
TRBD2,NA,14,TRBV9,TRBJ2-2,CASEKTSGTGELFF,TGTGCCAGTGAAAAGACTAGCGGGACCGGGGAGCTGTTTTTT
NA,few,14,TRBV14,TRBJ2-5,CASSRASRYETQYF,TGTGCCAGCAGCCGGGCCTCCCGCTATGAGACCCAGTACTTC
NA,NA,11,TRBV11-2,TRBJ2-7,CASSTVGEQYF,TGTGCCAGCAGCACAGTGGGCGAGCAGTACTTC
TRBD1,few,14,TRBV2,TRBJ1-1,CASIQTGVNTEAFF,TGTGCCAGCATCCAGACAGGGGTGAACACTGAAGCTTTCTTT
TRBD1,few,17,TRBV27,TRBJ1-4,CASSSLDRGPILEKLFF,TGTGCCAGCAGTTCTCTGGACAGGGGACCGATTCTTGAAAAACTGTTTTTT
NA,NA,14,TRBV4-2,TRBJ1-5,CASSQDRGNQPQHF,TGTGCCAGCAGCCAAGATCGGGGCAATCAGCCCCAGCATTTT
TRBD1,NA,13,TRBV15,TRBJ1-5,CATSRDRGQPQHF,TGTGCCACCAGCAGGGACAGGGGGCAGCCCCAGCATTTT
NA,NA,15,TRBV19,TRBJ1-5,CASSIVDISNQPQHF,TGTGCCAGTAGTATAGTCGACATTAGCAATCAGCCCCAGCATTTT
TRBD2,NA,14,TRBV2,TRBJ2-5,CASTLGLAGRAQYF,TGTGCCAGCACACTGGGACTAGCGGGAAGGGCCCAGTACTTC
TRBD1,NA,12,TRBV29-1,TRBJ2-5,CSVSTGEETQYF,TGCAGCGTGAGCACAGGGGAAGAGACCCAGTACTTC
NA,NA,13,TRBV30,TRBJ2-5,CAWNLGAGETQYF,TGTGCCTGGAATCTGGGGGCCGGGGAGACCCAGTACTTC
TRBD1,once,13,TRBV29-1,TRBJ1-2,CSVGRQGKGGYTF,TGCAGCGTTGGAAGACAGGGGAAGGGGGGCTACACCTTC
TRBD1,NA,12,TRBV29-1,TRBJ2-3,CSGGQAADTQYF,TGCAGCGGTGGACAGGCTGCAGATACGCAGTATTTT
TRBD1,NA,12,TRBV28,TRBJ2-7,CASSQQGYEQYF,TGTGCCAGCAGTCAACAGGGGTACGAGCAGTACTTC
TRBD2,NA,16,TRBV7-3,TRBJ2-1,CASSLNSGGPGNEQFF,TGTGCCAGCAGCTTAAACTCGGGAGGGCCGGGGAATGAGCAGTTCTTC
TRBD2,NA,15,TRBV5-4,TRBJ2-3,CASSPGGISTDTQYF,TGTGCCAGCAGCCCGGGGGGGATAAGCACAGATACGCAGTATTTT
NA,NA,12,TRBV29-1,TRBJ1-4,CSAEVTSGKLFF,TGCAGCGCTGAGGTTACAAGTGGAAAACTGTTTTTT
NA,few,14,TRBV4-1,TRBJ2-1,CASSQAGTSNEQFF,TGCGCCAGCAGCCAAGCGGGGACTTCCAATGAGCAGTTCTTC
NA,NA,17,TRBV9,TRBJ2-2,CASSANGLSSSTGELFF,TGTGCCAGCAGCGCAAATGGACTAAGTAGTAGCACCGGGGAGCTGTTTTTT
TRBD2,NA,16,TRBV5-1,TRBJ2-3,CASSLEGLAETDTQYF,TGCGCCAGCAGCTTGGAGGGACTAGCGGAGACAGATACGCAGTATTTT
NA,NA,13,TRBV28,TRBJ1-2,CATQLGRDYGYTF,TGTGCCACGCAGTTGGGCAGGGATTATGGCTACACCTTC
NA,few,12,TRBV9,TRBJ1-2,CASSVQGYGYTF,TGTGCCAGCAGCGTCCAGGGTTACGGCTACACCTTC
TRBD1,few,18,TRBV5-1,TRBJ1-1,CASSPSGTGARWSTEAFF,TGCGCCAGCAGCCCATCCGGGACAGGGGCACGTTGGAGCACTGAAGCTTTCTTT
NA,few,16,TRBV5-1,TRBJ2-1,CASSLAVGDGVNEQFF,TGCGCCAGCAGCTTGGCTGTGGGAGATGGGGTCAATGAGCAGTTCTTC
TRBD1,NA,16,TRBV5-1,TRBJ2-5,CASSLAPDRGPETQYF,TGCGCCAGCAGCTTAGCTCCCGACAGGGGGCCGGAGACCCAGTACTTC
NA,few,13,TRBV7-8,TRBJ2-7,CASSVGLSYEQYF,TGTGCCAGCAGCGTAGGTCTTTCCTACGAGCAGTACTTC
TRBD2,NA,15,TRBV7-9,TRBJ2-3,CASRTSGVSTDTQYF,TGTGCCAGCAGAACTAGCGGGGTTAGCACAGATACGCAGTATTTT
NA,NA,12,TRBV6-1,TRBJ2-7,CASSEGRGEQYF,TGTGCCAGCAGTGAAGGCAGGGGAGAGCAGTACTTC
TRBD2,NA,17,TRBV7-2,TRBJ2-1,CASSRVFTSGVADEQFF,TGTGCCAGCAGCCGAGTCTTTACTAGCGGGGTGGCTGATGAGCAGTTCTTC
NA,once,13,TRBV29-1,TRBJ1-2,CSVDSRGIYGYTF,TGCAGCGTTGATAGTAGGGGTATCTATGGCTACACCTTC
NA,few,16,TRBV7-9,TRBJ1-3,CASSSSGSVSGNTIYF,TGTGCCAGCAGCTCCTCGGGATCGGTCTCTGGAAACACCATATATTTT
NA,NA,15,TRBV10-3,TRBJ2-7,CAISERGKGVREQYF,TGTGCCATCAGTGAGAGGGGGAAGGGGGTCCGCGAGCAGTACTTC
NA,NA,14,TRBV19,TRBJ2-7,CAFFKQKAAYEQYF,TGTGCTTTTTTCAAGCAGAAGGCGGCATACGAGCAGTACTTC
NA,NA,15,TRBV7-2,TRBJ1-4,CASKGRGYANEKLFF,TGTGCCAGCAAAGGGAGGGGGTATGCTAATGAAAAACTGTTTTTT
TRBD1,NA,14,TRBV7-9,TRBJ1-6,CASSYTGDNSPLHF,TGTGCCAGCAGCTACACAGGGGATAATTCACCCCTCCACTTT
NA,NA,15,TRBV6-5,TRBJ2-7,CASSYSAGPLYEQYF,TGTGCCAGCAGTTACTCTGCGGGACCACTCTACGAGCAGTACTTC
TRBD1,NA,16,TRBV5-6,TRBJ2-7,CASSKARGTGRYEQYF,TGTGCCAGCAGCAAGGCCCGAGGGACAGGTAGGTACGAGCAGTACTTC
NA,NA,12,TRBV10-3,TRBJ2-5,CAISEPRETQYF,TGTGCCATCAGTGAACCTAGAGAGACCCAGTACTTC
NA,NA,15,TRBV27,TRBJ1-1,CASSLRPGGNTEAFF,TGTGCCAGCAGTTTACGACCGGGGGGGAACACTGAAGCTTTCTTT
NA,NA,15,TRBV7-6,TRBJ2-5,CASSTDSRGRETQYF,TGTGCCAGCAGCACCGACTCTAGGGGGAGAGAGACCCAGTACTTC
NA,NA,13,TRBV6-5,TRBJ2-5,CASSERRVETQYF,TGTGCCAGCAGTGAACGCAGGGTAGAGACCCAGTACTTC
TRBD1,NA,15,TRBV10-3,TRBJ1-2,CAISEGGDSNYGYTF,TGTGCCATCAGTGAAGGGGGCGACAGTAACTATGGCTACACCTTC
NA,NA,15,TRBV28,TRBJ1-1,CASSFTEGNGAKAFF,TGTGCCAGCAGTTTTACGGAGGGAAACGGCGCTAAAGCTTTCTTT
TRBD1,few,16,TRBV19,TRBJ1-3,CASSESGGSSGNTIYF,TGTGCCAGTAGTGAATCAGGGGGGAGCTCTGGAAACACCATATATTTT
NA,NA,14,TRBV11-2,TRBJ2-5,CASTPLGHTGTQYF,TGTGCCAGCACCCCCCTCGGACACACCGGGACCCAGTACTTC
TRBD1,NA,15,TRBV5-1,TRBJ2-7,CASSLEGQKGYEQYF,TGCGCCAGCAGCTTGGAGGGACAGAAAGGCTACGAGCAGTACTTC